These 20 T cell receptor beta chains originate from one sample sequenced in a study of blood T cells in healthy people across ages. Together with a sample-barcoded 5' primer, a J-beta primer mix was included in a second PCR lasting about 7 to 11 cycles. MiXCR, run by TCRdb on the 5' RACE reads, gives a single entry per CDR3 protein. The data contain more than 1,000,000 distinct CDR3 sequences, approximately 25% of them singletons. This sample also appeared in a second study, on T cells of mothers and their children.

The sequencing sample was made of blood. The receptors come from a girl aged 2-10 years in good health.

The gene calls are TRBV6-2 or TRBV6-3 and TRBJ2-3; 9 nucleotides line up with TRBD1. V shed 0 bases, J shed 6 bases, and the junction held 7 bases outside the gene matches. CDR1 and CDR2 from the germline V gene are MNHEY and SVGEGT. This CDR3 region has 16 residues. CDR3 residues: CASSYSTGGIEDTQYF. In DNA, the CDR3 is TGTGCCAGCAGTTACTCGACAGGGGGGATTGAGGATACGCAGTATTTT.

The chain joins TRBV5-1 to TRBJ2-7, with D possibly TRBD2 on 5 matching bases. This CDR3 is built from 15 residues. The germline gives CDR1 SGHRS, CDR2 YFSETQ. Trimming left V 0 bases short and J 3 bases short, with 13 bases between. The CDR3 bases are TGCGCCAGCAGCTTGGTCCTAGCTGAGGGCTACGAGCAGTACTTC. This translates into CASSLVLAEGYEQYF. The variable domain in full, completed from reference TRBV5-1 and TRBJ2-7, reads KAGVTQTPRYLIKTRGQQVTLSCSPISGHRSVSWYQQTPGQGLQFLFEYFSETQRNKGNFPGRFSGRQFSNSRSEMNVSTLELGDSALYLCASSLVLAEGYEQYFGPGTRLTVT.

J is TRBJ2-1 and V is TRBV6-1; TRBD2 matches 7 bases. Germline V CDR1 and CDR2: MNHNS, SASEGT. Trimming cost V 10 bases and J 10 bases; bases outside gene matches: 10. This CDR3 has 12 amino acids. CDR3 DNA sequence: TGTGCCAACAGACCTAGCGGAGTCGAGCAGTTCTTC. Translated, it gives CANRPSGVEQFF.

The V and J genes are TRBV18 and TRBJ1-2; the D is unclear. The germline CDR1 and CDR2 sequences are KGHSH and LQKENI. Trimming stripped 3 bases from V and 0 bases from J, with 8 bases between. The CDR3 runs 14 residues. CDR3 nucleotides: TGTGCCAGCTCACCGGACGGGCCTAACTATGGCTACACCTTC. Protein: CASSPDGPNYGYTF.

There are a few counts of this clonotype. The gene calls are TRBV20-1 and TRBJ1-2, with D perhaps matching TRBD1 (6 bases). The V gene's germline CDR1 is DFQATT and CDR2 SNEGSKA (reference sequence). This CDR3 has 13 amino acids. Trimming took off 6 bases at V and 8 bases at J, with 19 bases between the two ends. CDR3 amino acids: CSATEGDFMGYTF. CDR3 bases: TGCAGTGCCACAGAGGGGGACTTTATGGGCTACACCTTC.

The table lists this clonotype with many counts. The chain has TRBV5-1 and TRBJ2-7, with 7 nucleotides matching TRBD2. The CDR3 has 14 residues. V shed 6 bases and J 0 bases; nucleotides not matched to a gene: 6. Germline CDR1 is SGHRS and CDR2 is YFSETQ. CDR3 DNA: TGCGCCAGCACAACCGGGGGGAGCTCCTACGAGCAGTACTTC. It is translated as CASTTGGSSYEQYF.

This clonotype was counted a few times. The chain links TRBV4-3 to TRBJ2-5; no reliable D call. Germline V gene sequence: CDR1 LGHNA, CDR2 YSLEER. Trimming left V 0 bases short and J 5 bases short, with 13 bases between. This CDR3 has 15 residues. CDR3: CASSQEVRPTETQYF. The DNA for the CDR3 is TGCGCCAGCAGCCAAGAAGTACGCCCAACGGAGACCCAGTACTTC.

This clonotype was seen more than once but under ten times. The chain combines TRBV29-1 with TRBJ2-1; 11 bases are shared with TRBD2. Germline V gene lookup returns CDR1 SQVTM and CDR2 ANQGSEA. The CDR3 sequence is 17 residues long. Here the CDR3 reads CTFRAASGGSSYNEQFF. In DNA, the CDR3 is TGCACCTTCAGAGCGGCTAGCGGGGGGAGCTCCTACAATGAGCAGTTCTTC.

This clonotype was seen only a few times. The J gene is TRBJ2-5, the V gene TRBV4-3; 8 nucleotides line up with TRBD1. Matching the DNA end better, TRBJ2-1 makes the J call doubtful. From germline, CDR1 is LGHNA and CDR2 YSLEER. This CDR3 has 15 residues. CDR3 loop: CASSQDGTGYNEQFF. The DNA for the CDR3 is TGCGCCAGCAGCCAAGATGGGACAGGTTACAATGAGCAGTTCTTC.

This clonotype was counted many times. The junction departs from germline at one end; a sequencing error may be responsible. This rearrangement joins TRBV10-1 to TRBJ2-5, with TRBD2 matching over 12 bases. The CDR3 sequence is 12 residues long. Germline lookup yields CDR1 WNHNN and CDR2 SYGVQD (reference sequence). The CDR3 protein is CASGTSGETQYF. CDR3 DNA: TGTGCCAGCGGGACTAGCGGGGAGACCCAGTACTTC.

The chain carries TRBV7-9 and TRBJ1-2; 7 bases agree with TRBD1. Germline-derived CDR1 and CDR2 are SEHNR and FQNEAQ (reference sequence). This CDR3 comprises 15 residues. V dropped 8 bases and J dropped 6; count of bases not matched to a gene: 15. The CDR3 loop is CASSHPGQGVDGYTF. Written as DNA, the CDR3 is TGTGCCAGCTCCCACCCGGGGCAGGGGGTGGATGGCTACACCTTC.

This chain uses TRBV29-1 with TRBJ2-3; maybe TRBD1 (5 bases). Germline loops: CDR1 SQVTM, CDR2 ANQGSEA. CDR3 length: 12 residues. V shed 4 bases and J shed 4 bases, with 9 bases lying between them. The DNA of the CDR3 is TGCAGCGTTGGGGTAGGGGCAGATACGCAGTATTTT. It encodes CSVGVGADTQYF.

The chain employs TRBV5-5 and TRBJ2-5, with unresolved D. Trimming removed 2 bases from V and 4 bases from J, with 15 bases in between. CDR3 length: 15 amino acids. Germline-derived CDR1 and CDR2 are SGHKS and YYEKEE (reference sequence). CDR3 in DNA: TGTGCCAGCAGCTTTGGAGACCTCAAAGGAGAGACCCAGTACTTC. It yields the protein CASSFGDLKGETQYF.

This clonotype came up a few times. The V call is TRBV7-9, the J call TRBJ1-4; 8 positions agree with TRBD1. The CDR3 is 16 amino acids. V dropped 1 base and J dropped 8; count of bases not matched to a gene: 9. The V gene's germline CDR1 is SEHNR and CDR2 FQNEAQ (reference sequence). The CDR3 DNA reads as TGTGCCAGCAGCTTAGACCCCAGGGGGCAGGAGGAAAAACTGTTTTTT. Translation gives CASSLDPRGQEEKLFF.

This clonotype was detected only a few times. The chain has TRBV28 and TRBJ2-2, with TRBD1 as a possible D gene (6 bases). Deletions cut 6 bases from V and 1 base from J, with 18 bases between. The CDR3 length is 17 residues. CDR1 and CDR2 (germline): MDHEN, SYDVKM. The CDR3 nucleotides are TGTGCCAGCAGCCCAGACCCCGGGACATTGAACACCGGGGAGCTGTTTTTT. Translation: CASSPDPGTLNTGELFF.

This clonotype has more than one count but fewer than ten. The gene calls are TRBV3-1 and TRBJ2-2, with 11 positions matching TRBD1. CDR3 length: 16 amino acids. Trimming cost V 4 bases and J 7 bases; bases outside gene matches: 8. Germline CDR1 is LGHDT and CDR2 is YNNKEL (reference sequence). The CDR3 region is CASSPVRDRGYGELFF. In nucleotides, the CDR3 is TGTGCCAGCAGCCCTGTCCGGGACAGGGGGTACGGGGAGCTGTTTTTT. The whole variable domain, remainder taken from reference TRBV3-1 and TRBJ2-2, is DTAVSQTPKYLVTQMGNDKSIKCEQNLGHDTMYWYKQDSKKFLKIMFSYNNKELIINETVPNRFSPKSPDKAHLNLHINSLELGDSAVYFCASSPVRDRGYGELFFGEGSRLTVL.

J is TRBJ2-1 and V is TRBV11-2; 10 bases fit TRBD1. V lost 2 bases to trimming and J lost 7 bases; unmatched junction nucleotides: 11. Germline V lookup: CDR1 SGHAT, CDR2 FQNNGV. The CDR3 loop spans 17 amino acids. CDR3 protein: CASSLILGQGTGNEQFF. DNA of the CDR3: TGTGCCAGCAGCTTAATACTGGGACAGGGGACGGGAAATGAGCAGTTCTTC.

The rearrangement joins TRBV10-2 to TRBJ1-1; 8 bases fit TRBD1. The CDR3 has 14 amino acids. Trimming removed 7 bases from V and 5 bases from J; junction bases left unmatched: 9. Looked up from germline, CDR1 is WSHSY and CDR2 is SAAADI. The CDR3 sequence: CASTQGAVGTEAFF. The CDR3 DNA follows: TGCGCCAGCACCCAGGGGGCTGTGGGGACTGAAGCTTTCTTT.

The chain has TRBV25-1 and TRBJ1-3; maybe TRBD1 (6 bases). Germline V gives CDR1 MGHDK, CDR2 SYGVNS. Trimming took 4 bases from V and 3 from J, leaving 19 bases between them. The CDR3 contains 17 residues. CDR3 nucleotide sequence: TGTGCCAGCAGTGGACAGGTTCAATACGAAGATGGAAACACCATATATTTT. This encodes CASSGQVQYEDGNTIYF.

Concerning this clonotype: The junction and the germline gene differ at one end; a read error may be behind it. The chain has TRBV7-9 and TRBJ2-2, with D unclear. The CDR3 extends over 14 amino acids. CDR1 is SEHNR and CDR2 is FQNEAQ in the germline V gene (reference sequence). CDR3: CTSSFRDNTGELFF. The CDR3 coding sequence is TGTACCAGCAGCTTTAGAGATAACACCGGGGAGCTGTTTTTT.